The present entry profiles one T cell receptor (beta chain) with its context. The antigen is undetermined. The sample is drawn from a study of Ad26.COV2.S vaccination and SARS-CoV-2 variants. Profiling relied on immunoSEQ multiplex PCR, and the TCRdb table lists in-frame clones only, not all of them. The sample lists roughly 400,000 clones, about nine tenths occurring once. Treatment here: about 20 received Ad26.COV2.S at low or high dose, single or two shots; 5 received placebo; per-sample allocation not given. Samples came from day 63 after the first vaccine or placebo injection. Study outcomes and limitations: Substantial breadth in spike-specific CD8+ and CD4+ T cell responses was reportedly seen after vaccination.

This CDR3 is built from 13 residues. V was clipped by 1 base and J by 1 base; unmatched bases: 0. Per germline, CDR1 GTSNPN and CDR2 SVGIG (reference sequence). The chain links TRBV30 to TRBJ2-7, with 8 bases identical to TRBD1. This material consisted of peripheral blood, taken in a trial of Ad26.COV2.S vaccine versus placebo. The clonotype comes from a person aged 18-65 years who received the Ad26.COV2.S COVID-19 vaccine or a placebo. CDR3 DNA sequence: TGTGCCTGGAGTGACAGGGGGTCCTACGAGCAGTACTTC. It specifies CAWSDRGSYEQYF.